This TCR beta chain was sequenced for a study of blood T cell repertoires in COVID-19. About the research overall: The United States, Italy and Spain were the sources of the acute and convalescent COVID-19 samples. T cells, B-cell-depleted T cells, or PBMCs provided the cDNA or gDNA that served as material.

Authors' data handling: Nucleated cell counts were estimated from reference gene primer amplification. Produced via immunoSEQ multiplex PCR; TCRdb's table is partial and in-frame only. The DNA was the basis for D and trimming; V, J and clone size are from that table. This sample has about 68,000 clones; roughly nine tenths occur once, and the top ten carry 7.5% to 9%. CDR3 length equals 14 residues. Trimming removed 0 bases from V and 10 bases from J, with 12 bases in between. CDR1 is LGHDT and CDR2 is YNNKEL in the germline V gene (reference sequence). The source material was peripheral blood. The sequence was obtained from a man in his forties or fifties with active COVID-19. V and J are TRBV3-1 (or the pseudogene TRBV3-2) and TRBJ1-4, with D possibly being TRBD1 (5 bases). CDR3 sequence reads: CASSQDGTGSKLFF. CDR3 nucleotides: TGTGCCAGCAGCCAAGATGGAACAGGTTCAAAACTGTTTTTT.